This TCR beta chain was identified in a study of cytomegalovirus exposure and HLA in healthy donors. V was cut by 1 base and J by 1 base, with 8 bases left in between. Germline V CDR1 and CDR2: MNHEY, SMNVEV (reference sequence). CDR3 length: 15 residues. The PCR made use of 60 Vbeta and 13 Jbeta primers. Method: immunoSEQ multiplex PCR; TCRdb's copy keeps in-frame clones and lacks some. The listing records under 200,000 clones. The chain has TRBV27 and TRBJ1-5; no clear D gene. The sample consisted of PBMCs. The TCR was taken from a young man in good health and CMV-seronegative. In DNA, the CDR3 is TGTGCCAGCAGTTTATACTACATAAGCAATCAGCCCCAGCATTTT. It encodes CASSLYYISNQPQHF.